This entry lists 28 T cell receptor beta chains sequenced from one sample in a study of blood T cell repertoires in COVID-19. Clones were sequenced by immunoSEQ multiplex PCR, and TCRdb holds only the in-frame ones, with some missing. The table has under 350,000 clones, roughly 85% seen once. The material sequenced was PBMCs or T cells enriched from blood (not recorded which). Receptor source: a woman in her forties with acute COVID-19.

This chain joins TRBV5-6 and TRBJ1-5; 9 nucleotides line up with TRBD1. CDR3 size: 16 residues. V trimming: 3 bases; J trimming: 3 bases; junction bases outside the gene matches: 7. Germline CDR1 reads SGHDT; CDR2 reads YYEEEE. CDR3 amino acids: CASSSLGQGTNQPQHF. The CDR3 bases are TGTGCCAGCAGCTCATTAGGACAGGGGACCAATCAGCCCCAGCATTTT.

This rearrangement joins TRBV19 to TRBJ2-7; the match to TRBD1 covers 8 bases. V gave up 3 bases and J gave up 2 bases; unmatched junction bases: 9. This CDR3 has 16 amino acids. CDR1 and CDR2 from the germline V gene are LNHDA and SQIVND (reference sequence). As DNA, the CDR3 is TGTGCCAGTAGTATCATCCCGACAGGGGTCCCCTACGAGCAGTACTTC. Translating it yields CASSIIPTGVPYEQYF. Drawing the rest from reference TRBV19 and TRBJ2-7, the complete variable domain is DGGITQSPKYLFRKEGQNVTLSCEQNLNHDAMYWYRQDPGQGLRLIYYSQIVNDFQKGDIAEGYSVSREKKESFPLTVTSAQKNPTAFYLCASSIIPTGVPYEQYFGPGTRLTVT.

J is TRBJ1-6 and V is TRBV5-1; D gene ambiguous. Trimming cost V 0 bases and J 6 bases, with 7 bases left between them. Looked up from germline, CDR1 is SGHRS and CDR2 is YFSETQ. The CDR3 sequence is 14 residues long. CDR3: CASSLETFNSPLHF. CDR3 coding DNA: TGCGCCAGCAGCTTGGAAACTTTTAATTCACCCCTCCACTTT.

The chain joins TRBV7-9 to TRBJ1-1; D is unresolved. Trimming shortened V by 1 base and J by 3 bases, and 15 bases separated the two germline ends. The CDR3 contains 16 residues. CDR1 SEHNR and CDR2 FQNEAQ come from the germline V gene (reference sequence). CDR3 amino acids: CASSLVAVRSYTEAFF. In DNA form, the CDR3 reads TGTGCCAGCAGCTTAGTTGCGGTCAGAAGTTACACTGAAGCTTTCTTT.

The CDR3: CASSPGRQGPRFNEQFF. CDR3 DNA sequence: TGTGCCAGCTCACCGGGTCGACAGGGTCCCAGATTCAATGAGCAGTTCTTC. J is TRBJ2-1 and V is TRBV18, with 7 positions matching TRBD1. The germline CDR1 and CDR2 sequences are KGHSH and LQKENI. The CDR3 runs to 17 residues. V shed 3 bases, J shed 6 bases, and the junction held 14 bases outside the gene matches.

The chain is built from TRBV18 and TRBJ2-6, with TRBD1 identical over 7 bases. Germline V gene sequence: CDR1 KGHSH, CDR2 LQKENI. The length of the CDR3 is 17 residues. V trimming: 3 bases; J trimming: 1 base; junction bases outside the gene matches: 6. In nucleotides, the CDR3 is TGTGCCAGCTCACCCTGGACAGGTATTTCTGGGGCCAACGTCCTGACTTTC. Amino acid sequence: CASSPWTGISGANVLTF.

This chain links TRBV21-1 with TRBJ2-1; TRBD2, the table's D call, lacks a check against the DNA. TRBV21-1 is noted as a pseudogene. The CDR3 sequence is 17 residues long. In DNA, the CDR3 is TGTGCCAGCAGCAAAGTAGGCGGGAGTTGGTGTGGGAATGAGCAGTTCTTC. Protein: CASSKVGGSWCGNEQFF.

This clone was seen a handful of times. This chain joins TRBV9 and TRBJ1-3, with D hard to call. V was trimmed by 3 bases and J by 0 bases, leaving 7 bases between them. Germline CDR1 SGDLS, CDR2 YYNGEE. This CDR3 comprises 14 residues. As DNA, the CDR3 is TGTGCCAGCAGCGCGGGGTTCTCTGGAAACACCATATATTTT. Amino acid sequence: CASSAGFSGNTIYF.

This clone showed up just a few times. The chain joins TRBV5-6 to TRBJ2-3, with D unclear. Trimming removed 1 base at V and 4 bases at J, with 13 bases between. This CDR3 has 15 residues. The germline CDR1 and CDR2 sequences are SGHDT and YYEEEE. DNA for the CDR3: TGTGCCAGCAGCTTGTTTGGCAGTCCTTCAGATACGCAGTATTTT. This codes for CASSLFGSPSDTQYF.

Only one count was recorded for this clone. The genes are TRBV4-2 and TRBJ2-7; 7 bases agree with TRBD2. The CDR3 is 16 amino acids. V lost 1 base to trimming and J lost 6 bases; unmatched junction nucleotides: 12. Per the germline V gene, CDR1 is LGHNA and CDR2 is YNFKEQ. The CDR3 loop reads CASSQGPRGDSGEQYF. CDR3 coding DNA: TGTGCCAGCAGCCAAGGACCCCGGGGGGATTCGGGCGAGCAGTACTTC.

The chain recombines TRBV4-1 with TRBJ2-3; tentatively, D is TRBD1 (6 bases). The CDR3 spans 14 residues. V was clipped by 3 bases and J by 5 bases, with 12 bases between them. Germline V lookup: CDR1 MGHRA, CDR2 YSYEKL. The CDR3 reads CASSQTEGGDTQYF. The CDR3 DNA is TGCGCCAGCAGCCAGACTGAAGGGGGAGATACGCAGTATTTT.

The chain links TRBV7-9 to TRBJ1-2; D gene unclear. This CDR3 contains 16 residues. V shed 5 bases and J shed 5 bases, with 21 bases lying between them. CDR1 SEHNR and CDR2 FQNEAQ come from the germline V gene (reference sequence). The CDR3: CASSREIVRIHYGYTF. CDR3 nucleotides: TGTGCCAGCAGCCGGGAGATAGTCCGAATCCATTATGGCTACACCTTC.

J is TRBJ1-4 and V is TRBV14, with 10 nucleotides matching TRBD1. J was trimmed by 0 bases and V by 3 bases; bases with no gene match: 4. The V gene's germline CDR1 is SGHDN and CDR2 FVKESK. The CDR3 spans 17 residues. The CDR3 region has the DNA TGTGCCAGCAGCCAGGACAGGGGGTCTGCAACTAATGAAAAACTGTTTTTT. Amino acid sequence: CASSQDRGSATNEKLFF.

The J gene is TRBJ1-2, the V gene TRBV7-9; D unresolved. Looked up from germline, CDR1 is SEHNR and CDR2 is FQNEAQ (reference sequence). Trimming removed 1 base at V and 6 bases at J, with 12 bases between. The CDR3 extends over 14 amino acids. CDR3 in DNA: TGTGCCAGCAGCTTAGAGGCGGGGTCCCATGGCTACACCTTC. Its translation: CASSLEAGSHGYTF. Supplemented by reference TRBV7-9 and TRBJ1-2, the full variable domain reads DTGVSQNPRHKITKRGQNVTFRCDPISEHNRLYWYRQTLGQGPEFLTYFQNEAQLEKSRLLSDRFSAERPKGSFSTLEIQRTEQGDSAMYLCASSLEAGSHGYTFGSGTRLTVV.

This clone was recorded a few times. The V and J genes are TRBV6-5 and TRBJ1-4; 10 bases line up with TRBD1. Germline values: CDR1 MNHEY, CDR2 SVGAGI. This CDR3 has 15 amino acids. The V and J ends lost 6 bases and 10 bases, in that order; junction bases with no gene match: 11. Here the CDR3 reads CASSRAGTGEGKLFF. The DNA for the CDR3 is TGTGCCAGCAGCCGAGCCGGGACAGGGGAGGGAAAACTGTTTTTT.

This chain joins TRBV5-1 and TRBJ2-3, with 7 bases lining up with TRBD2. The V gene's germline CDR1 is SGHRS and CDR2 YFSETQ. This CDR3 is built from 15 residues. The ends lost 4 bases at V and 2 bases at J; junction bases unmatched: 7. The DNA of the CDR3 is TGCGCCAGCAGCCCCGGGAGCGGGGCCACAGATACGCAGTATTTT. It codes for CASSPGSGATDTQYF.

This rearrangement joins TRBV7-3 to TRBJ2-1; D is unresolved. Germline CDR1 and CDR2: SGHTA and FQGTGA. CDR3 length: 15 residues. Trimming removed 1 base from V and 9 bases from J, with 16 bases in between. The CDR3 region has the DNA TGTGCCAGCAGCTTAAGTGGGTACTCGGGTGCTGAGCAGTTCTTC. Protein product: CASSLSGYSGAEQFF.

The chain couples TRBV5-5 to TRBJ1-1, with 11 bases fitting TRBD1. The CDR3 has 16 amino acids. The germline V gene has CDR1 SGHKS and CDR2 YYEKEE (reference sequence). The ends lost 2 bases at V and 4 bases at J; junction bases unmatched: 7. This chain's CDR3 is CASSLRTGGAGTEAFF. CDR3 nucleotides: TGTGCCAGCAGCTTACGGACAGGGGGCGCGGGCACTGAAGCTTTCTTT.

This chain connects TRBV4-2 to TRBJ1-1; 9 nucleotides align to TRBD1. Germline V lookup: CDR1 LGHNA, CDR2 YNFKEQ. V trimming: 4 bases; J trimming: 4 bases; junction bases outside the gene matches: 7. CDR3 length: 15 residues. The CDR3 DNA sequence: TGTGCCAGCAGCCCCCACAGGGGGCCGAGCACTGAAGCTTTCTTT. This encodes CASSPHRGPSTEAFF.

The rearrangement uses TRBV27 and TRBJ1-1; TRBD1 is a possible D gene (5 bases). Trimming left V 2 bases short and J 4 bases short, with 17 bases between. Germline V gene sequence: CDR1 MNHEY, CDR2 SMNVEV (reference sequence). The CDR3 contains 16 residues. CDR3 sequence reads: CASSLDLTGRITEAFF. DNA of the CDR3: TGTGCCAGCAGTTTAGATTTAACAGGACGGATCACTGAAGCTTTCTTT.

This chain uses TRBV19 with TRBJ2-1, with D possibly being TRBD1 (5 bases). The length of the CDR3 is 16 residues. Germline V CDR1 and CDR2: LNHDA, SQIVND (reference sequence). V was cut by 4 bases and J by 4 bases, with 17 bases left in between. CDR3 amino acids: CASSRTRVNGYNEQFF. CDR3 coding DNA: TGTGCCAGTAGTAGAACCAGGGTTAACGGATACAATGAGCAGTTCTTC.

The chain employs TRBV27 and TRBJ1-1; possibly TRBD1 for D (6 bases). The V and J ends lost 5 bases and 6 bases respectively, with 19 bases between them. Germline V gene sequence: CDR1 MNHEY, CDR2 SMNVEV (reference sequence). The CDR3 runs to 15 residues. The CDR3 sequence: CASSPKGGWGSEAFF. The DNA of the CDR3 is TGTGCCAGCAGTCCTAAGGGGGGGTGGGGGTCTGAAGCTTTCTTT.

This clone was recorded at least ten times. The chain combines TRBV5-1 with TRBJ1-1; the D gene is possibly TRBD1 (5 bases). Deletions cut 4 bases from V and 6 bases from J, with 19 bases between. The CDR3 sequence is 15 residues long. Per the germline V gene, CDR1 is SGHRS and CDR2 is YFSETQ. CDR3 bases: TGCGCCAGCAGCCTCGGTGGGGGGGTGAGCGCTGAAGCTTTCTTT. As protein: CASSLGGGVSAEAFF. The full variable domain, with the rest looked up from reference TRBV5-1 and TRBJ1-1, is KAGVTQTPRYLIKTRGQQVTLSCSPISGHRSVSWYQQTPGQGLQFLFEYFSETQRNKGNFPGRFSGRQFSNSRSEMNVSTLELGDSALYLCASSLGGGVSAEAFFGQGTRLTVV.

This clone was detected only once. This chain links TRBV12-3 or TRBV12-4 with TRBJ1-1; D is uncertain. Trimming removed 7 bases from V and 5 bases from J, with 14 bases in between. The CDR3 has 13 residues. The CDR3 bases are TGTGCCAGCACCTCATCAGGTCGAACTGAAGCTTTCTTT. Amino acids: CASTSSGRTEAFF.

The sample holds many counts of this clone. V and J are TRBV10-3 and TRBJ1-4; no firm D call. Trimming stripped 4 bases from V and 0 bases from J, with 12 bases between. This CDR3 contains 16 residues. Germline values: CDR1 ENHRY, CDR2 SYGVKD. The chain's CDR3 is CAISGGGESTNEKLFF. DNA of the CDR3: TGTGCCATCAGTGGAGGCGGGGAATCAACTAATGAAAAACTGTTTTTT.

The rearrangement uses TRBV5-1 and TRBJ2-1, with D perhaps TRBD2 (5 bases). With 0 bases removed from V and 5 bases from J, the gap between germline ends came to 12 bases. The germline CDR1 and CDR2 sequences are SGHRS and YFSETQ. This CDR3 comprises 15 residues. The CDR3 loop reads CASSLEALGNNEQFF. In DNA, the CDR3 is TGCGCCAGCAGCTTGGAGGCCCTCGGGAACAATGAGCAGTTCTTC.

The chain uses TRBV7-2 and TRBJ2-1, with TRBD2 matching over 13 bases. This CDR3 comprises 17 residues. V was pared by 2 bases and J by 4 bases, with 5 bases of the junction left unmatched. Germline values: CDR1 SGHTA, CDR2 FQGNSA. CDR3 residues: CASSLPTSGGKYNEQFF. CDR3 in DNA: TGTGCCAGCAGCTTACCGACTAGCGGGGGGAAATACAATGAGCAGTTCTTC. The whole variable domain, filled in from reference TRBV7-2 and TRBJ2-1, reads GAGVSQSPSNKVTEKGKDVELRCDPISGHTALYWYRQSLGQGLEFLIYFQGNSAPDKSGLPSDRFSAERTGGSVSTLTIQRTQQEDSAVYLCASSLPTSGGKYNEQFFGPGTRLTVL.

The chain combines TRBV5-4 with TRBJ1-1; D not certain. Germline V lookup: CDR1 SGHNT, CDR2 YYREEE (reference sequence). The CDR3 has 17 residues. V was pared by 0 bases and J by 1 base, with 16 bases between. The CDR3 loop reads CASSLAGGSAWNTEAFF. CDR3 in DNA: TGTGCCAGCAGCTTGGCAGGTGGTTCGGCGTGGAACACTGAAGCTTTCTTT. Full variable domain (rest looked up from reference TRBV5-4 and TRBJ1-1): ETGVTQSPTHLIKTRGQQVTLRCSSQSGHNTVSWYQQALGQGPQFIFQYYREEENGRGNFPPRFSGLQFPNYSSELNVNALELDDSALYLCASSLAGGSAWNTEAFFGQGTRLTVV.